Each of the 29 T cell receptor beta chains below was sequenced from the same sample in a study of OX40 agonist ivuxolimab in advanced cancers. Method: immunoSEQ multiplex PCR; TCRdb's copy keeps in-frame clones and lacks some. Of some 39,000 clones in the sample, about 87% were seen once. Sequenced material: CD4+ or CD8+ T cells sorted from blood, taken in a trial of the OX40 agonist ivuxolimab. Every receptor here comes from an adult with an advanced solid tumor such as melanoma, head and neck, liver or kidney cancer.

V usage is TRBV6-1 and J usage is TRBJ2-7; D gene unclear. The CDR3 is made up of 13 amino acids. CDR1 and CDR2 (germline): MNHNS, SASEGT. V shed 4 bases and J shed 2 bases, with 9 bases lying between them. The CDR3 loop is CASSADGTYEQYF. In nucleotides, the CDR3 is TGTGCCAGCAGTGCCGACGGAACCTACGAGCAGTACTTC.

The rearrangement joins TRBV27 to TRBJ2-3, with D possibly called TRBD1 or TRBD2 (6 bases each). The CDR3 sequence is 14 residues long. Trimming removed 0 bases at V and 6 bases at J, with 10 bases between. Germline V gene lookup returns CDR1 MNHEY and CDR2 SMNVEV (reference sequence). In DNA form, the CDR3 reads TGTGCCAGCAGTTTATCGGGGGGCGTGGATACGCAGTATTTT. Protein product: CASSLSGGVDTQYF.

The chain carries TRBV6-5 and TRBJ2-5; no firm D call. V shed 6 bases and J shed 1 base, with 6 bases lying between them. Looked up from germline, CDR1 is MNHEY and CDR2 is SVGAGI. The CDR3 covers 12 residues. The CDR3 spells CASRHSQETQYF. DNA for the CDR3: TGTGCCAGCAGACACAGCCAAGAGACCCAGTACTTC.

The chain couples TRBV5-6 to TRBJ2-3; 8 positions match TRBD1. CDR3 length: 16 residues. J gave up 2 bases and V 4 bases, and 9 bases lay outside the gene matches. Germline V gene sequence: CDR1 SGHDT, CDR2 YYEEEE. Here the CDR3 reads CASSPSTGGFTDTQYF. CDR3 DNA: TGTGCCAGCAGCCCCAGCACAGGGGGGTTCACAGATACGCAGTATTTT.

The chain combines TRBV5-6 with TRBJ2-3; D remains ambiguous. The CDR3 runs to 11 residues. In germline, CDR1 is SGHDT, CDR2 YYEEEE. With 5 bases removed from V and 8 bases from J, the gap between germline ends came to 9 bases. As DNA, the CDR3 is TGTGCCAGCAGTGACGTCAGTACGCAGTATTTT. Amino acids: CASSDVSTQYF.

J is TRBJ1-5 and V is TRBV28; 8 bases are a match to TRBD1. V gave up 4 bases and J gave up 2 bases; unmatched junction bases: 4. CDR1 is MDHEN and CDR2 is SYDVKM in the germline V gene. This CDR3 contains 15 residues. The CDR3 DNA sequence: TGTGCCAGCAGTTCCAGGGGGCTGGGCAATCAGCCCCAGCATTTT. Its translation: CASSSRGLGNQPQHF.

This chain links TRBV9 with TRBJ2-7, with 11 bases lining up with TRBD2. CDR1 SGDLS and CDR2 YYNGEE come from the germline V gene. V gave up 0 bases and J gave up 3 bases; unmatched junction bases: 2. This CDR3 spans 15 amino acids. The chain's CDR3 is CASSVGLAGGYEQYF. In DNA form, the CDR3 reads TGTGCCAGCAGCGTAGGGCTAGCGGGAGGCTACGAGCAGTACTTC. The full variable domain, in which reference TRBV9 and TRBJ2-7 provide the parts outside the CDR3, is DSGVTQTPKHLITATGQRVTLRCSPRSGDLSVYWYQQSLDQGLQFLIQYYNGEERAKGNILERFSAQQFPDLHSELNLSSLELGDSALYFCASSVGLAGGYEQYFGPGTRLTVT.

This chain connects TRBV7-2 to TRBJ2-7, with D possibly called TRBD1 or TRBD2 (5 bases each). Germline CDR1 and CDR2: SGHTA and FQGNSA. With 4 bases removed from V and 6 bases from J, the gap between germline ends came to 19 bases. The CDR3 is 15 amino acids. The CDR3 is CASSSFWDVGIEQYF. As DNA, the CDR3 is TGTGCCAGCAGCTCTTTTTGGGACGTAGGAATCGAGCAGTACTTC.

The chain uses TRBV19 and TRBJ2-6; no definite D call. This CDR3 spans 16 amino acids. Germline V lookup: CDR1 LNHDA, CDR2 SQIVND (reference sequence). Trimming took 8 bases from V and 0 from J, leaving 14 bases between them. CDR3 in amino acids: CASAGQVFSGANVLTF. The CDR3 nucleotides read TGTGCCAGTGCTGGGCAGGTGTTCTCTGGGGCCAACGTCCTGACTTTC.

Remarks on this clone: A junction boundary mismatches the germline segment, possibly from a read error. The CDR3 loop is CASHSGGYGQYF. CDR3 in DNA: TGTGCCAGCCACTCGGGGGGCTACGGGCAGTACTTC. The chain couples TRBV27 to TRBJ2-7, with D possibly matching TRBD2 (7 bases). The length of the CDR3 is 12 residues. Germline V gene data show CDR1 as MNHEY and CDR2 as SMNVEV (reference sequence).

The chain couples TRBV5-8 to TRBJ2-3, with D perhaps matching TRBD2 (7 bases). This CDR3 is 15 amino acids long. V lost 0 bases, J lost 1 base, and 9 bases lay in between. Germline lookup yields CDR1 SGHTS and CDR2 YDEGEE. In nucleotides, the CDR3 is TGTGCCAGCAGCTTGGCCGGGGGGCGCACAGATACGCAGTATTTT. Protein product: CASSLAGGRTDTQYF.

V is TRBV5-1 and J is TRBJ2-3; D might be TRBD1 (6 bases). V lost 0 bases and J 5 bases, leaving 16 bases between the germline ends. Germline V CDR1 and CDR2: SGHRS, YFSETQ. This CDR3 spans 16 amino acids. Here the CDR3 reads CASSLAGNPRGDTQYF. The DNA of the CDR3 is TGCGCCAGCAGCTTGGCAGGGAACCCCAGGGGAGATACGCAGTATTTT.

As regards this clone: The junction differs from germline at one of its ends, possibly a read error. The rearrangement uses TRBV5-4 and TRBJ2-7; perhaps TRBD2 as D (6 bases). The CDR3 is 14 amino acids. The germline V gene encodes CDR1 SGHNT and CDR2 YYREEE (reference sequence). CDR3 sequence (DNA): TGTGCCAGCAGTTTGGCGGGACGGAGCTACGAGCAGTACTTC. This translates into CASSLAGRSYEQYF.

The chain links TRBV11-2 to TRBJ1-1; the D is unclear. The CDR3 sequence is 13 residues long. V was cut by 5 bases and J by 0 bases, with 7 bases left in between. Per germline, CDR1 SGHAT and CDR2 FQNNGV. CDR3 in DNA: TGTGCCAGCAGCCCACCTCTGAACACTGAAGCTTTCTTT. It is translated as CASSPPLNTEAFF.

CDR3 bases: TGCGCCAGCCGCTACCAAGGAGGGACAGATACGCAGTATTTT. It encodes CASRYQGGTDTQYF. The chain uses TRBV5-1 and TRBJ2-3; maybe TRBD2 (6 bases). Germline-derived CDR1 and CDR2 are SGHRS and YFSETQ. This CDR3 contains 14 residues. Trimming took off 7 bases at V and 3 bases at J, with 15 bases between the two ends. Full variable domain (outside the CDR3, taken from reference TRBV5-1 and TRBJ2-3): KAGVTQTPRYLIKTRGQQVTLSCSPISGHRSVSWYQQTPGQGLQFLFEYFSETQRNKGNFPGRFSGRQFSNSRSEMNVSTLELGDSALYLCASRYQGGTDTQYFGPGTRLTVL.

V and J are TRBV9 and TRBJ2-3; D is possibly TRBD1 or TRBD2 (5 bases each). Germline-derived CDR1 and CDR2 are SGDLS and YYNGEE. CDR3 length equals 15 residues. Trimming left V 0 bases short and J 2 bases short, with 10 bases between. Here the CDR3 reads CASSVVGANTDTQYF. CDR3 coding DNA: TGTGCCAGCAGCGTAGTCGGGGCAAACACAGATACGCAGTATTTT.

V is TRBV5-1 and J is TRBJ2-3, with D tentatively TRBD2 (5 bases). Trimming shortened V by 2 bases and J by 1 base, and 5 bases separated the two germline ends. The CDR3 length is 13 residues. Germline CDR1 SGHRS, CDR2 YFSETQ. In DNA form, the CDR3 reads TGCGCCAGCAGCTTAGCGGGCACAGATACGCAGTATTTT. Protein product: CASSLAGTDTQYF.

In DNA form, the CDR3 reads TGTGCCAGCAGCTTAGTGCCAGTGGGAGGGCCTACCTACAATGAGCAGTTCTTC. It is translated as CASSLVPVGGPTYNEQFF. This chain connects TRBV7-8 to TRBJ2-1; 7 nucleotides align to TRBD2. This CDR3 contains 18 residues. Germline assignment: CDR1 SGHVS and CDR2 FQNEAQ. V dropped 1 base and J dropped 2; count of bases not matched to a gene: 11.

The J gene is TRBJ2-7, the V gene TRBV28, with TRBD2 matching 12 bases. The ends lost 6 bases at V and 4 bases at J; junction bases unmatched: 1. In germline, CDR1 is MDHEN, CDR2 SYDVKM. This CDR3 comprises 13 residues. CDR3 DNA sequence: TGTGCCAGCAGGACTAGCGGGAGTTACGAGCAGTACTTC. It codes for CASRTSGSYEQYF. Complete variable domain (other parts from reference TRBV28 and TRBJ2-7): DVKVTQSSRYLVKRTGEKVFLECVQDMDHENMFWYRQDPGLGLRLIYFSYDVKMKEKGDIPEGYSVSREKKERFSLILESASTNQTSMYLCASRTSGSYEQYFGPGTRLTVT.

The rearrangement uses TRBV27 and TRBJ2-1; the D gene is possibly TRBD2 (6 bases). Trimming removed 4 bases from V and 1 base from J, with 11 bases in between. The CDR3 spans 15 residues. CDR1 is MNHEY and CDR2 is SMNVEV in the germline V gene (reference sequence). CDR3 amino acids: CASSSQGLSYNEQFF. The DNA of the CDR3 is TGTGCCAGCAGTTCTCAGGGACTTTCCTACAATGAGCAGTTCTTC.

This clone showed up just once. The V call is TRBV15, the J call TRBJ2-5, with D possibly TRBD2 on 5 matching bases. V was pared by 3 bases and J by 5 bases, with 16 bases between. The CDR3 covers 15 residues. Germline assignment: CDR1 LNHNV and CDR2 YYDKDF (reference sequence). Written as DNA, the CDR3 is TGTGCCACCAGCAGCCAGGACTTTCTTGGGGAGACCCAGTACTTC. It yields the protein CATSSQDFLGETQYF.

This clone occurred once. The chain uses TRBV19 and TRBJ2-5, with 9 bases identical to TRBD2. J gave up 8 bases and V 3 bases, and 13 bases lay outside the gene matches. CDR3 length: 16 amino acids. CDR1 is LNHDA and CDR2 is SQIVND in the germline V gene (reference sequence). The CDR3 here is CASSIDGAGGRYTQYF. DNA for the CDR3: TGTGCCAGTAGTATCGACGGAGCGGGAGGACGGTACACCCAGTACTTC.

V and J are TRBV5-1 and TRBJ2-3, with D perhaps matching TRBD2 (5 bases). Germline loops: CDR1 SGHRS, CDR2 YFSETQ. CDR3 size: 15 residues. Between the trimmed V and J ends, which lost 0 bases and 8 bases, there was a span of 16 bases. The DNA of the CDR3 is TGCGCCAGCAGCTTGGACGGTACCTCCGGAGGTACGCAGTATTTT. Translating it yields CASSLDGTSGGTQYF. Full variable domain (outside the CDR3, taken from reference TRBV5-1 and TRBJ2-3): KAGVTQTPRYLIKTRGQQVTLSCSPISGHRSVSWYQQTPGQGLQFLFEYFSETQRNKGNFPGRFSGRQFSNSRSEMNVSTLELGDSALYLCASSLDGTSGGTQYFGPGTRLTVL.

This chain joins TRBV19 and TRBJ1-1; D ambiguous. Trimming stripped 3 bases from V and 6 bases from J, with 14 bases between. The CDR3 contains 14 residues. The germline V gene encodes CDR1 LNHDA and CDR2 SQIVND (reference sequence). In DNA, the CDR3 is TGTGCCAGTAGTATGATGGGGAAATCTCCTGAAGCTTTCTTT. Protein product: CASSMMGKSPEAFF.

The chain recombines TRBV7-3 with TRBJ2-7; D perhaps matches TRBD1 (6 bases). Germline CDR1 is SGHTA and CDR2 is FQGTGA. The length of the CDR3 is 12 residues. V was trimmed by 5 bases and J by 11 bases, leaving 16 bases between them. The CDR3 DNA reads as TGTGCCAGCAGCCTCAGGGGCCCCGGAGAGTACTTC. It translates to CASSLRGPGEYF.

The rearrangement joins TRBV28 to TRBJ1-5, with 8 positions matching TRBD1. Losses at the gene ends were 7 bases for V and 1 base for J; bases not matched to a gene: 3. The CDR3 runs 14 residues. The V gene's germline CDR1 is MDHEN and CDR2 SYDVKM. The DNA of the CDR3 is TGTGCCAGCAAGGACAGGGCAAGCAATCAGCCCCAGCATTTT. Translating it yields CASKDRASNQPQHF. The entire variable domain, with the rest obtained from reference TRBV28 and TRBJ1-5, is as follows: DVKVTQSSRYLVKRTGEKVFLECVQDMDHENMFWYRQDPGLGLRLIYFSYDVKMKEKGDIPEGYSVSREKKERFSLILESASTNQTSMYLCASKDRASNQPQHFGDGTRLSIL.

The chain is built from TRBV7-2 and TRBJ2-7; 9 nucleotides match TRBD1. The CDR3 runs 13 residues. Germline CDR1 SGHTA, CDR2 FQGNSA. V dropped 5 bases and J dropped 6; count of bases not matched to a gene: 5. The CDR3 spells CASSDRGVGEQYF. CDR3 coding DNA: TGTGCCAGCAGCGACAGGGGGGTGGGCGAGCAGTACTTC.

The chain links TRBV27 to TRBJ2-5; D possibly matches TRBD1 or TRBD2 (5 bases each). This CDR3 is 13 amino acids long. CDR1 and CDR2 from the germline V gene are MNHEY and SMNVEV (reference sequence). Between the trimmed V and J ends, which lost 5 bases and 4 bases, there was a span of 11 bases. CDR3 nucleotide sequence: TGTGCCAGCAGTGGGGGAAATGGAGAGACCCAGTACTTC. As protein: CASSGGNGETQYF.

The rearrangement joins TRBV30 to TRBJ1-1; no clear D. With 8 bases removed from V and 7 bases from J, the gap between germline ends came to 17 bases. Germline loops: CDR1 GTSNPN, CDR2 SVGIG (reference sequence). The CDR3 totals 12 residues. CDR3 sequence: CAGDLGMSEAFF. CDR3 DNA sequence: TGTGCCGGTGATCTGGGGATGAGTGAAGCTTTCTTT.